What follows are 19 T cell receptor beta chains derived from one specimen sequenced in a study of post-analysis software for immune sequencing data. Study-level findings and limits: Higher frequency in patients than in controls was seen for 5 or 6 TRBV segments, with TRBV5-6, TRBV5-1 and TRBV20-1 among them.

Every TCR beta cDNA library bore unique molecular identifiers. One entry per CDR3 protein results from TCRdb running MiXCR on the PCR reads. The profile shows hundreds of thousands of distinct CDR3 sequences, around 27% of them singletons. Their antigens remain unidentified. Material: blood. The receptors originated from a girl between 5 and 17 years old with multiple sclerosis.

This clonotype was counted a few times. This rearrangement joins TRBV20-1 to TRBJ2-7, with 8 bases aligning to TRBD2. CDR3 length equals 13 residues. CDR1 and CDR2 (germline): DFQATT, SNEGSKA (reference sequence). J was trimmed by 4 bases and V by 6 bases; bases with no gene match: 8. The CDR3 loop reads CSAPGGGSYEQYF. DNA for the CDR3: TGCAGTGCCCCTGGCGGGGGGTCATACGAGCAGTACTTC.

This chain uses TRBV5-1 with TRBJ2-3, with TRBD2 as a possible D gene (5 bases). The V gene lost 0 bases and the J gene lost 0 bases, with 11 bases spanning the gap. This CDR3 is 16 amino acids long. The germline CDR1 and CDR2 sequences are SGHRS and YFSETQ. In DNA, the CDR3 is TGCGCCAGCAGCTTGGAGATCGGACTCAGCACAGATACGCAGTATTTT. It codes for CASSLEIGLSTDTQYF.

Only a few counts were recorded for this clonotype. The gene calls are TRBV7-9 and TRBJ2-7, with a possible D match to TRBD1 (6 bases). V was pared by 5 bases and J by 6 bases, with 20 bases between. Germline V lookup: CDR1 SEHNR, CDR2 FQNEAQ (reference sequence). This CDR3 has 15 amino acids. This chain's CDR3 is CASSLGTGTIGEQYF. CDR3 DNA sequence: TGTGCCAGCAGCCTTGGGACGGGGACAATCGGCGAGCAGTACTTC.

The count of this clonotype is one. A junction boundary mismatches the germline segment, possibly from a read error. The chain has TRBV9 and TRBJ1-5, with 11 bases lining up with TRBD1. CDR1 SGDLS and CDR2 YYNGEE come from the germline V gene. The CDR3 contains 15 residues. The CDR3 is CAGSEGTGGRQPQHF. The CDR3 DNA follows: TGTGCCGGCAGCGAGGGGACAGGGGGTCGCCAGCCCCAGCATTTT.

In this sample, this clonotype turned up many times. The rearrangement uses TRBV6-2 or TRBV6-3 and TRBJ2-4; TRBD2 matches 9 bases. Trimming cost V 5 bases and J 6 bases; bases outside gene matches: 8. This CDR3 spans 15 amino acids. The germline gives CDR1 MNHEY, CDR2 SVGEGT. CDR3 in DNA: TGTGCCAGCAGTGCAGCGGGAGGTTGGGGAAACATTCAGTACTTC. Translating gives CASSAAGGWGNIQYF.

This clonotype occurred many times. This sequence joins TRBV6-5 and TRBJ2-7, with D possibly called TRBD1 or TRBD2 (6 bases each). V was trimmed by 0 bases and J by 5 bases, leaving 14 bases between them. The CDR3 loop spans 15 amino acids. The germline gives CDR1 MNHEY, CDR2 SVGAGI. The CDR3 nucleotides read TGTGCCAGCAGTTACTCGAGGGGGGCGGGAAACGAGCAGTACTTC. Amino acids: CASSYSRGAGNEQYF.

This clonotype was recorded a few times. The chain links TRBV27 to TRBJ1-6; tentative D call: TRBD1 (5 bases). CDR1 is MNHEY and CDR2 is SMNVEV in the germline V gene (reference sequence). The CDR3 is 15 amino acids. Trimming left V 6 bases short and J 9 bases short, with 18 bases between. The CDR3 DNA follows: TGTGCCAGCAGCTCCCCACGGCAGGGTAGTTCACCCCTCCACTTT. This encodes CASSSPRQGSSPLHF.

The chain is built from TRBV20-1 and TRBJ2-1; 11 bases agree with TRBD2. Trimming removed 3 bases from V and 8 bases from J; junction bases left unmatched: 18. Germline V gene data show CDR1 as DFQATT and CDR2 as SNEGSKA (reference sequence). The CDR3 loop spans 18 amino acids. DNA for the CDR3: TGCAGTGCTAGGTTATATGGGGCTAGCGGGGGGCCCTGGGATGAGCAGTTCTTC. It yields the protein CSARLYGASGGPWDEQFF.

This chain connects TRBV25-1 to TRBJ1-2; D remains unclear. The CDR3 has 14 residues. Germline V CDR1 and CDR2: MGHDK, SYGVNS. V was cut by 4 bases and J by 4 bases, with 13 bases left in between. CDR3 coding DNA: TGTGCCAGCAGTGGGCCGACGGCAGGCTATGGCTACACCTTC. Translation: CASSGPTAGYGYTF.

In regard to this clonotype: One junction end disagrees with the germline gene, perhaps due to a read error. The chain employs TRBV5-1 and TRBJ1-4; D is unclear. In germline, CDR1 is SGHRS, CDR2 YFSETQ. The CDR3 has 13 amino acids. This CDR3 reads CASSLGPDEKRFF. As DNA, the CDR3 is TGCGCCAGCAGCTTGGGACCTGATGAAAAACGGTTTTTT.

This clonotype was counted once. The chain combines TRBV12-3 or TRBV12-4 with TRBJ1-2; possible D gene TRBD1, 5 bases. V was trimmed by 6 bases and J by 7 bases, leaving 18 bases between them. This CDR3 is built from 14 residues. The CDR3 region is CASRERGGVRGYTF. CDR3 bases: TGTGCCAGCAGGGAGAGGGGAGGCGTACGTGGCTACACCTTC.

The rearrangement joins TRBV12-5 to TRBJ2-3, with a weak D call TRBD1 (6 bases). The germline gives CDR1 LGHNT, CDR2 FRNRAP. The CDR3 runs to 15 residues. V lost 1 base and J lost 5, with 13 bases in between. The CDR3 loop reads CASGLGNRVGDTQYF. The CDR3 bases are TGTGCTAGTGGTTTGGGGAACAGGGTCGGAGATACGCAGTATTTT.

This clonotype was seen ten or more times. The chain carries TRBV4-1 and TRBJ2-6; D gene ambiguous. The CDR3 covers 14 residues. Per the germline V gene, CDR1 is MGHRA and CDR2 is YSYEKL. V lost 2 bases, J lost 0 bases, and 2 bases lay in between. CDR3 sequence: CASSQLSGANVLTF. Written as DNA, the CDR3 is TGCGCCAGCAGCCAACTCTCTGGGGCCAACGTCCTGACTTTC.

This clonotype occurred a few times. The rearrangement links TRBV15 to TRBJ1-6; D is perhaps TRBD1 (5 bases). Germline V gene sequence: CDR1 LNHNV, CDR2 YYDKDF (reference sequence). V dropped 8 bases and J dropped 0 bases, with 5 bases sitting between them. CDR3 length: 13 residues. The CDR3 bases are TGTGCCACCCAGGGCTCCTATAATTCACCCCTCCACTTT. This sequence encodes CATQGSYNSPLHF.

A few counts support this clonotype. The chain uses TRBV5-1 and TRBJ2-7; TRBD2 agrees at 8 bases. Trimming removed 3 bases from V and 3 bases from J; junction bases left unmatched: 5. The CDR3 totals 14 residues. The V gene's germline CDR1 is SGHRS and CDR2 YFSETQ. For the CDR3, the DNA is TGCGCCAGCAGCTACCTAGCGGGCGACTACGAGCAGTACTTC. Residues: CASSYLAGDYEQYF.

With regard to this clonotype: Since a much larger clone is just one base distant, this may be a read error. This chain links TRBV4-3 with TRBJ1-2; possibly TRBD1 for D (6 bases). In germline, CDR1 is LGHNA, CDR2 YSLEER. The CDR3 loop spans 16 amino acids. Trimming took off 1 base at V and 2 bases at J, with 14 bases between the two ends. CDR3 nucleotides: TGCGCCAGCAGCCAAGGAGTCAGACAGGCCAACTATGGCTACACCTTC. It yields the protein CASSQGVRQANYGYTF.

The V and J genes are TRBV7-2 and TRBJ1-5; D ambiguous. Germline V lookup: CDR1 SGHTA, CDR2 FQGNSA. CDR3 length: 14 residues. Trimming left V 2 bases short and J 5 bases short, with 10 bases between. The CDR3 nucleotides read TGTGCCAGCAGCTTACGAGTAGGTGATCAGCCCCAGCATTTT. As protein: CASSLRVGDQPQHF.

The rearrangement joins TRBV5-5 to TRBJ1-5; no reliable D call. Trimming stripped 4 bases from V and 0 bases from J, with 8 bases between. The CDR3 length is 14 residues. Per germline, CDR1 SGHKS and CDR2 YYEKEE (reference sequence). The CDR3 region is CASSGGNSNQPQHF. DNA of the CDR3: TGTGCCAGCAGCGGTGGTAATAGCAATCAGCCCCAGCATTTT.

This clonotype was observed a handful of times. This chain joins TRBV20-1 and TRBJ2-1; 13 positions match TRBD2. This CDR3 is 15 amino acids long. Germline V gene sequence: CDR1 DFQATT, CDR2 SNEGSKA (reference sequence). V lost 7 bases, J lost 7 bases, and 10 bases stayed unmatched. CDR3 region: CSGFEGTSGANEQFF. The CDR3 DNA reads TGCAGTGGCTTCGAAGGGACTAGCGGGGCTAATGAGCAGTTCTTC.